This T cell receptor (beta chain) emerged from a study of T cell repertoires in cytomegalovirus infection. In the study overall: In public TCR beta signatures, there were indications of both CMV infection and matching HLA type. Broader study findings: Frequencies of public TCR beta families were cumulated, and this identified carriers of CMV plus the relevant HLA.

J was trimmed by 3 bases and V by 7 bases; bases with no gene match: 8. The germline gives CDR1 MNHNS, CDR2 SASEGT. CDR3 length: 14 amino acids. This clonotype appeared many times. Its antigen remains unknown. Each CDR3 protein is one row after TCRdb ran MiXCR on the reads. The table lists some 600,000 distinct CDR3 sequences, less than 25% of them singletons. This chain connects TRBV6-1 to TRBJ2-7, with 8 positions matching TRBD2. The sequence was obtained from a human donor in good health (CMV status not recorded). Some clones in this sample may be carry-over from other donors' samples. Sequencing used CD8+ T cells from PBMCs. CDR3 coding DNA: TGTGCCAGCACAGGCGGGGGGCTAAACTACGAGCAGTACTTC. As protein: CASTGGGLNYEQYF.